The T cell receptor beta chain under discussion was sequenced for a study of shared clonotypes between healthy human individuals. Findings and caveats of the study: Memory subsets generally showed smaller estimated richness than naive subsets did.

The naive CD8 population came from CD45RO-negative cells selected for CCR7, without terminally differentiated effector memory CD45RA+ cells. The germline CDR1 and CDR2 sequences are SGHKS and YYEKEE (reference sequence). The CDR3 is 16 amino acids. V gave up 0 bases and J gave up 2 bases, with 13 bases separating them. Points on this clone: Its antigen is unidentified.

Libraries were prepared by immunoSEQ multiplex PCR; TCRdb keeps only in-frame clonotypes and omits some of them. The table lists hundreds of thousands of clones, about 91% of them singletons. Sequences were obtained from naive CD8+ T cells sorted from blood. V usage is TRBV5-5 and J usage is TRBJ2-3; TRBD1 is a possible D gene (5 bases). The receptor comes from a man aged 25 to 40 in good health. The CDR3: CASSLVQGLFTDTQYF. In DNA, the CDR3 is TGTGCCAGCAGCTTGGTGCAGGGTTTATTCACAGATACGCAGTATTTT.